The next 10 T cell receptor beta chains were all read from a single sample in a study of blood T cells in healthy people across ages. Combining a sample-barcoded 5' primer with a J-beta primer mix, a second PCR ran for about 6 to 12 cycles. TCRdb called the 5' RACE reads again in MiXCR, with one record for every CDR3 protein. The table shows approximately 780,000 distinct CDR3 sequences, with around a quarter occurring only once. This same sample was also taken into another study, of T cells of mothers and their children.

Sequencing used blood. The origin of the receptors is a boy under 18 in good health.

The rearrangement joins TRBV29-1 to TRBJ2-5; weak D call: TRBD2 (5 bases). The CDR3 totals 14 residues. Germline CDR1 and CDR2: SQVTM and ANQGSEA. The ends were cut back, 7 bases at V and 5 bases at J, with 20 bases in the middle. CDR3 sequence (DNA): TGCAGCGCTGACGGGGAGAGCAGAGGGGAGACCCAGTACTTC. It is translated as CSADGESRGETQYF. The entire variable domain, with the rest obtained from reference TRBV29-1 and TRBJ2-5, is as follows: SAVISQKPSRDICQRGTSLTIQCQVDSQVTMMFWYRQQPGQSLTLIATANQGSEATYESGFVIDKFPISRPNLTFSTLTVSNMSPEDSSIYLCSADGESRGETQYFGPGTRLLVL.

This rearrangement joins TRBV25-1 to TRBJ2-6, with 8 bases that match TRBD2. This CDR3 region has 17 residues. Germline V CDR1 and CDR2: MGHDK, SYGVNS. Trimming at V came to 4 bases and at J to 3 bases, leaving 8 bases not matched to a gene. The CDR3, as DNA: TGTGCCAGCAGTGGAGTTAGCGGGGTGAGTGGGGCCAACGTCCTGACTTTC. Translating it yields CASSGVSGVSGANVLTF. The full variable domain, its missing parts supplied by reference TRBV25-1 and TRBJ2-6, is EADIYQTPRYLVIGTGKKITLECSQTMGHDKMYWYQQDPGMELHLIHYSYGVNSTEKGDLSSESTVSRIRTEHFPLTLESARPSHTSQYLCASSGVSGVSGANVLTFGAGSRLTVL.

V is TRBV7-6 and J is TRBJ1-2, with a possible D match to TRBD1 (6 bases). V was cut by 5 bases and J by 0 bases, with 13 bases left in between. There are 15 residues in the CDR3. CDR1 and CDR2 (germline): SGHVS, FNYEAQ. The CDR3 is CASSPGDRPNYGYTF. The CDR3 bases are TGTGCCAGCAGCCCGGGAGACAGGCCTAACTATGGCTACACCTTC. The complete variable domain, with remaining parts taken from reference TRBV7-6 and TRBJ1-2, reads GAGVSQSPRYKVTKRGQDVALRCDPISGHVSLYWYRQALGQGPEFLTYFNYEAQQDKSGLPNDRFSAERPEGSISTLTIQRTEQRDSAMYRCASSPGDRPNYGYTFGSGTRLTVV.

This clonotype was seen only a few times. The J gene is TRBJ1-2, the V gene TRBV2, with D perhaps matching TRBD1 (5 bases). Trimming left V 7 bases short and J 4 bases short, with 16 bases between. The V gene's germline CDR1 is SNHLY and CDR2 FYNNEI. CDR3 length: 14 amino acids. The CDR3 DNA is TGTGCCAGCACCGAGGGGCTCGGCTCCTATGGCTACACCTTC. This gives the protein CASTEGLGSYGYTF.

In its sample, this clonotype was seen once. The rearrangement joins TRBV11-2 to TRBJ2-5; TRBD1 or TRBD2 may be the D gene (5 bases each). The V end was cut by 1 base, the J end by 5 bases, with 14 bases between. CDR3 length: 15 residues. Germline-derived CDR1 and CDR2 are SGHAT and FQNNGV. The CDR3 region has the DNA TGTGCCAGCAGCTTAGTGAGGGTGGGGGACGAGACCCAGTACTTC. This sequence encodes CASSLVRVGDETQYF. Full variable domain (remainder filled in from reference TRBV11-2 and TRBJ2-5): EAGVAQSPRYKIIEKRQSVAFWCNPISGHATLYWYQQILGQGPKLLIQFQNNGVVDDSQLPKDRFSAERLKGVDSTLKIQPAKLEDSAVYLCASSLVRVGDETQYFGPGTRLLVL.

This clonotype was seen a handful of times. The chain has TRBV15 and TRBJ2-3, with 9 bases aligning to TRBD2. V was pared by 0 bases and J by 2 bases, with 9 bases of the junction left unmatched. The CDR3 totals 18 residues. Germline V gene lookup returns CDR1 LNHNV and CDR2 YYDKDF (reference sequence). The CDR3 sequence: CATSRDRRLAVPTDTQYF. CDR3 DNA: TGTGCCACCAGCAGAGATCGGAGACTAGCGGTCCCCACAGATACGCAGTATTTT.

The V and J genes are TRBV6-5 and TRBJ2-2, with a tentative D call TRBD2 (6 bases). Deletions cut 4 bases from V and 7 bases from J, with 13 bases between. From germline, CDR1 is MNHEY and CDR2 SVGAGI. The CDR3 is 14 residues long. DNA for the CDR3: TGTGCCAGCAGTTCCCGGGGGTCGGGCGGGGAGCTGTTTTTT. It codes for CASSSRGSGGELFF.

On this clonotype itself: Germline and junction disagree at one end, which may indicate a read error. The V gene is TRBV28, the J gene TRBJ2-5; unclear D gene. Germline V gene sequence: CDR1 MDHEN, CDR2 SYDVKM. The CDR3 has 11 amino acids. Here the CDR3 DNA reads TGTGCCAGCAGTTTGGGTGAGACCCGGTACTTC. Residues: CASSLGETRYF. Full variable domain (remainder filled in from reference TRBV28 and TRBJ2-5): DVKVTQSSRYLVKRTGEKVFLECVQDMDHENMFWYRQDPGLGLRLIYFSYDVKMKEKGDIPEGYSVSREKKERFSLILESASTNQTSMYLCASSLGETRYFGPGTRLLVL.

The V call is TRBV6-1, the J call TRBJ2-7; the D is unclear. Germline V CDR1 and CDR2: MNHNS, SASEGT. V was pared by 2 bases and J by 4 bases, with 9 bases between. The CDR3 runs 13 residues. CDR3 sequence reads: CASSEWLAYEQYF. As DNA, the CDR3 is TGTGCCAGCAGTGAATGGTTAGCATACGAGCAGTACTTC.

A few counts support this clonotype. The V call is TRBV18, the J call TRBJ1-5, with no clear D. This CDR3 spans 13 amino acids. Per the germline V gene, CDR1 is KGHSH and CDR2 is LQKENI. V dropped 6 bases and J dropped 7 bases, with 13 bases sitting between them. The CDR3 loop is CASSAGVEQPQHF. Here the CDR3 DNA reads TGTGCCAGCTCGGCCGGGGTGGAACAGCCCCAGCATTTT.